A selection of T cell receptor beta chains follows, all from one sample in a study of T cells in Graves' hyperthyroidism and ophthalmopathy. TCRdb re-analysed the multiplex PCR reads in MiXCR, keeping a single row per CDR3 protein. Altogether around 620,000 distinct CDR3 sequences are present, roughly 50% being singletons, with the ten largest covering 15% to 20%. Sample: peripheral blood or thyroid tissue (not recorded which). The receptors were gathered from an adult woman with Graves' disease, either hyperthyroidism or ophthalmopathy (not recorded which). The CDR3 runs from the conserved cysteine through the conserved F or W. The D gene is left open where the match is weak. Not all rows give a size; the values are once, few, many and, for expanded clones, a class.

j_gene	d_gene	abundance	v_gene	CDR3nt	CDR3aa
TRBJ1-1	.	.	TRBV5-1	TGCGCCAGCGGCTTGGTTGGAGTGGCAGCTTTCTTT	CASGLVGVAAFF
TRBJ2-5	.	.	TRBV7-6	TGTGCCAGCAGCCACCCCAGAGGGGGGCCAGGGGGCCAAGAGACCCAGTACTTC	CASSHPRGGPGGQETQYF
TRBJ1-2	TRBD1	few	TRBV29-1	TGCAGCGTTGGGGCGACCGGGACAGGGAACTATGGCTACACCTTC	CSVGATGTGNYGYTF
TRBJ2-7	TRBD1	many	TRBV5-5	TGTGCCAGCAGCTCGGGACAGCCTAGCGAGCAGTACTTC	CASSSGQPSEQYF
TRBJ2-7	.	many	TRBV10-3	TGTGCCATCAGTGAGAATCGGTGGACACCGGCCGCCCACTACGAGCAGTACTTC	CAISENRWTPAAHYEQYF
TRBJ2-5	.	many	TRBV20-1	TGCAGTGCCGACGGGGGAGTTGGAGAGACCCAGTACTTC	CSADGGVGETQYF
TRBJ2-7	TRBD2	.	TRBV29-1	TGCAGCGTGCAACTGGGACTAGCGGGAGGTTACGAGCAGTACTTC	CSVQLGLAGGYEQYF
TRBJ1-5	.	many	TRBV6-1	TGTGCCAGCAGTGAAGCCTCGGTAAGCAATCAGCCCCAGCATTTT	CASSEASVSNQPQHF
TRBJ2-2	.	once	TRBV12-3/TRBV12-4	TGTGCCAGCACTGCGGGGTCCTCGGGTGAGCTGTTTTTT	CASTAGSSGELFF
TRBJ1-1	.	many	TRBV6-5	TGTGCCAGCGAAGCTGGGGCCCACGGAAACACTGAAGCTTTCTTT	CASEAGAHGNTEAFF
TRBJ1-5	TRBD1	.	TRBV4-1	TGCGCCAGCAACAGGGGAACAGATAGCAATCAGCCCCAGCATTTT	CASNRGTDSNQPQHF
TRBJ2-2	.	many	TRBV11-3	TGTGCCAGCAGCTTAGAAGCCGACACCGAGGAGCTGTTTTTT	CASSLEADTEELFF
TRBJ1-4	.	.	TRBV25-1	TGTGCCAGCAACGAGGAGCCAGGGTGGGATGAAAAACTGTTTTTT	CASNEEPGWDEKLFF
TRBJ2-7	TRBD1	few	TRBV10-3	TGTGCCATCAGTGAGGAGGGGACAGTATCCTACGAGCAGTACTTC	CAISEEGTVSYEQYF
TRBJ2-7	.	.	TRBV10-3	TGTGCCATCAACGGCGACCAGGGAGACAACGAGCAGTACTTC	CAINGDQGDNEQYF
TRBJ1-6	.	.	TRBV20-1	TGCAGTGCTAGCTGGGGAGGGGATTCACCCCTCCACTTT	CSASWGGDSPLHF
TRBJ1-1	.	many	TRBV10-3	TGTGCCATCACCGGGACGGTGAACACTGAAGCTTTCTTT	CAITGTVNTEAFF
TRBJ2-7	TRBD2	many	TRBV12-3/TRBV12-4	TGTGCCAGCAGTCTTATAGCGGGAGGGTACGAGCAGTACTTC	CASSLIAGGYEQYF
TRBJ2-5	.	many	TRBV2	TGTGCCAGCAGTGCCTGGGGGGAGACCCAGTACTTC	CASSAWGETQYF
TRBJ2-5	.	few	TRBV25-1	TGTGCCAGCAGTGAGACAGCCGCCCAAGAGACCCAGTACTTC	CASSETAAQETQYF
TRBJ2-7	.	many	TRBV14	TGTGCCAGCAGCCCCCCAGGACGCGTAGGCTACGAGCAGTACTTC	CASSPPGRVGYEQYF
TRBJ2-1	.	few	TRBV24-1	TGTGCCACCAGTGATTTGCGACAGCCCAATGAGCAGTTCTTC	CATSDLRQPNEQFF
TRBJ2-2	TRBD1	many	TRBV5-1	TGCGCCAGCAGCTCAACAGGGGTGAACACCGGGGAGCTGTTTTTT	CASSSTGVNTGELFF
TRBJ2-2	TRBD2	.	TRBV20-1	TGCAGTGCTAGAGATCGGACTAGCGACGTTGGGGAGCTGTTTTTT	CSARDRTSDVGELFF
TRBJ1-5	.	.	TRBV6-1	TGTGCCAGCCTCGTTCTGGGTCGTGGCAGGGGACTTCCCCAGCATTTT	CASLVLGRGRGLPQHF
TRBJ1-6	.	.	TRBV2	TGTGCCAGCGGGCGAGGGAACTCACCCCTCCACTTT	CASGRGNSPLHF
TRBJ2-7	TRBD2	.	TRBV20-1	TGCAGTGCCCGAGAAAGGACTAGCGGGAGCCACGAGCAGTACTTC	CSARERTSGSHEQYF
TRBJ1-1	.	.	TRBV29-1	TGCAGCGTTGAAGACCCTGGGGACACTGAAGCTTTCTTT	CSVEDPGDTEAFF
TRBJ1-5	.	many	TRBV19	TGTGCCAGTAGTATAGCCTCGGGGCCCCAGCATTTT	CASSIASGPQHF
TRBJ2-7	.	.	TRBV15	TGTGCCGCCAGCAGCTGGGGGGCGGTGAGCTCCTACGAGCAGTACTTC	CAASSWGAVSSYEQYF
TRBJ2-7	.	.	TRBV20-1	TGCAGTGCCAACAGGGGAGAAGGCGGGAGAGATGGCTACGAGCAGCACTTC	CSANRGEGGRDGYEQHF
TRBJ1-1	TRBD1	.	TRBV14	TGTGCCAGCAGCGAACCCCAGGGGGCCGCGACTGAAGCTTTCTTT	CASSEPQGAATEAFF
TRBJ1-5	TRBD1	.	TRBV5-1	TGCGCCAGCAGCACCCGGGACAGGGGGGATCAGCCCCAGCATTTT	CASSTRDRGDQPQHF
TRBJ2-7	TRBD1	.	TRBV5-4	TGTGCCATCTTGGACAGGGGTGGTCGCGAGCAGTACTTC	CAILDRGGREQYF
TRBJ2-5	TRBD1	many	TRBV15	TGTGCCACCAGCAGATCCGGGACAGGGGTGGAGACCCAGTACTTC	CATSRSGTGVETQYF
TRBJ2-7	TRBD1	many	TRBV7-9	TGTGCCAGCAGTCCGAAGACAGGGTTGGGCTACGAGCAGTACTTC	CASSPKTGLGYEQYF
TRBJ2-7	.	.	TRBV5-1	TGCGCCAGCAGCTTGGCCGAGGGGTACTCCTACGAGCAGTACTTC	CASSLAEGYSYEQYF
TRBJ1-3	.	.	TRBV5-6	TGTGCCAGCAGCTTCGGCCCGACAGGACGACTCTTT	CASSFGPTGRLF
TRBJ2-7	.	many	TRBV5-6	TGTGCCAGCAGCCCTAGGTTGGGTGTCTCCTACGAGCAGTACTTC	CASSPRLGVSYEQYF
TRBJ2-7	.	.	TRBV10-3	TGTGCCATCAGCAATTACGGAGGAATCGCGAACGAGCAGTACTTC	CAISNYGGIANEQYF
TRBJ2-1	TRBD2	few	TRBV2	TGTGCCAGCAGTGACGGACTAGCGGGAGTGTCTGTTGAGCAGTTCTTC	CASSDGLAGVSVEQFF
TRBJ2-7	TRBD1	once	TRBV7-2	TGTGCCAGCAGCTACCCGGACAGGGGCAACGAGCAGTACTTC	CASSYPDRGNEQYF
TRBJ1-1	.	.	TRBV25-1	TGTGCCAGCAGTGTACTTAGGCTAGGAGACACTGAAGCTTTCTTT	CASSVLRLGDTEAFF
TRBJ1-1	TRBD1	.	TRBV14	TGTGCCAGCAGCATACAGGGGACATTGAACACTGAAGCTTTCTTT	CASSIQGTLNTEAFF
TRBJ1-6	TRBD1	many	TRBV27	TGTGCCAGCAGTTTCGGACAGGGCGGTGTTTCACCCCTCCACTTT	CASSFGQGGVSPLHF
TRBJ2-7	.	many	TRBV15	TGTGCCACCAGCAGAGATCGGTCTGTGGGGGCCAACGAGCAGTACTTC	CATSRDRSVGANEQYF
TRBJ1-1	.	.	TRBV29-1	TGCAGCGTTGAAGTAGGGTTTGGTGAAGCTTTCTTT	CSVEVGFGEAFF
TRBJ2-5	TRBD2	.	TRBV20-1	TGCAGTGCACCTAGCGGGAGGCCCGGGAGCCAAGAGACCCAGTACTTC	CSAPSGRPGSQETQYF
TRBJ2-5	TRBD2	.	TRBV30	TGTGCCTGGGCTCGGGGGGACCAAGAGACCCAGTACTTC	CAWARGDQETQYF
TRBJ1-2	.	.	TRBV7-8	.	CASSFYICSSDQGDDYGYTF